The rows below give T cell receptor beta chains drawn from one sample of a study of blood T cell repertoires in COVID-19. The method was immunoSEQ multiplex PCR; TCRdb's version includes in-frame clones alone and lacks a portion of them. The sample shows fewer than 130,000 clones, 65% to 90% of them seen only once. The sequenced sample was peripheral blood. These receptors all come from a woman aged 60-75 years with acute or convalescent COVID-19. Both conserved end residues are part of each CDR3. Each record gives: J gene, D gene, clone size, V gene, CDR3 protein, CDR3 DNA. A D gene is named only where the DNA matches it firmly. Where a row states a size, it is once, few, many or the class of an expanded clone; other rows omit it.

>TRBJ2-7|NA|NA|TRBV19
CASSRSTGVNYEQYF
TGTGCCAGTAGTAGGTCCACAGGAGTAAACTACGAGCAGTACTTC
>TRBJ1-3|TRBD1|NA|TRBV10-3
CAISEPGQGNGNTIYF
TGTGCCATCAGTGAGCCGGGACAGGGGAATGGAAACACCATATATTTT
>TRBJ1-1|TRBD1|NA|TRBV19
CASSPSLTGGPNTEAFF
TGTGCCAGTAGTCCGAGTTTAACAGGGGGCCCAAACACTGAAGCTTTCTTT
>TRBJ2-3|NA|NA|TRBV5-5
CASSWTGFFTDTQYF
TGTGCCAGCAGCTGGACGGGATTTTTCACAGATACGCAGTATTTT
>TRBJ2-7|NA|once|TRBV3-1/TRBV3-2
CASSLRDGGEQYF
TGTGCCAGCAGCCTACGTGACGGCGGCGAGCAGTACTTC
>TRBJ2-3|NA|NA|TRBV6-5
CASRRRDTQYF
TGTGCCAGCAGACGGAGGGATACGCAGTATTTT
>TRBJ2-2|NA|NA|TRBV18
CASSPNERTRELFF
TGTGCCAGCTCACCAAATGAGCGGACCCGGGAGCTGTTTTTT
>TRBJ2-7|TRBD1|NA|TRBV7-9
CASSRDRGYEQYF
TGTGCCAGTTCCCGGGACAGGGGATACGAGCAGTACTTC
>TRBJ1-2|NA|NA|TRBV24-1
CATSDSWSGDWGYTF
TGTGCCACCAGTGATAGTTGGAGTGGGGACTGGGGCTACACCTTC
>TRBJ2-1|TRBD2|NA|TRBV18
CASSPDGGGYNEQFF
TGTGCCAGCTCACCGGACGGCGGGGGCTACAATGAGCAGTTCTTC
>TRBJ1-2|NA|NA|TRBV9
CASSVGTGVLNYGYTF
TGTGCCAGCAGCGTAGGGACGGGGGTCCTTAACTATGGCTACACCTTC
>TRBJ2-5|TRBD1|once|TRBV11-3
CASSQGVWGETQYF
TGTGCCAGCAGCCAGGGGGTATGGGGTGAGACCCAGTACTTC
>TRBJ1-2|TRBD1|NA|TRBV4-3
CASSPRTGDIYGYTF
TGCGCCAGCAGCCCGCGGACAGGGGATATCTATGGCTACACCTTC
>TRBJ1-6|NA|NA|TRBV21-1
CASSKGRSNNSPLHF
TGTGCCAGCAGCAAAGGGCGGTCCAATAATTCACCCCTCCACTTT
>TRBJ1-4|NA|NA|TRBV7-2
CASSLGGLGEKLFF
TGTGCCAGCAGCTTAGGGGGGCTCGGTGAAAAACTGTTTTTT
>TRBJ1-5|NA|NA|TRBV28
CASSIQGGGQPQHF
TGTGCCAGCAGTATCCAGGGAGGAGGTCAGCCCCAGCATTTT
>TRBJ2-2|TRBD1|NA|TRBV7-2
CASSPPPGTGAGELFF
TGTGCCAGCAGCCCGCCTCCCGGGACAGGGGCCGGGGAGCTGTTTTTT
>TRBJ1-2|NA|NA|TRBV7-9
CASSSGGAGSIGYGYTF
TGTGCCAGCAGCTCAGGAGGGGCAGGGTCTATCGGGTATGGCTACACCTTC
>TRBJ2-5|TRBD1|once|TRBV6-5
CASCRDRGEETQYF
TGTGCCAGCTGCCGGGACAGGGGGGAGGAGACCCAGTACTTC
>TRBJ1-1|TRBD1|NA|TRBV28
CASSPTQGARTEAFF
TGTGCCAGCAGCCCTACCCAGGGGGCGAGGACTGAAGCTTTCTTT
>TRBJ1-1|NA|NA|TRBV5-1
CASSLDAGLRTEAFF
TGCGCCAGCAGCTTGGACGCTGGGCTACGGACTGAAGCTTTCTTT
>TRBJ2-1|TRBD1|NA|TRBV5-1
CASSLGTGGSLSSYNEQFF
TGCGCCAGCAGCCTGGGGACAGGGGGGTCCCTTAGCTCCTACAATGAGCAGTTCTTC
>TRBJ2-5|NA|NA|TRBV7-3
CASSPGQGGETQYF
TGTGCCAGCAGCCCAGGACAGGGAGGGGAGACCCAGTACTTC
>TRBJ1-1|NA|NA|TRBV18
CASSEAVTEAFF
TGTGCCAGCTCGGAGGCGGTCACTGAAGCTTTCTTT
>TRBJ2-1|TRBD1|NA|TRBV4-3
CASSQDLGQGYNEQFF
TGCGCCAGCAGCCAAGATCTAGGACAGGGGTACAATGAGCAGTTCTTC
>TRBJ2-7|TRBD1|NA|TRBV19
CASSIDAQGKAYEQYF
TGTGCCAGTAGTATAGATGCACAGGGGAAGGCCTACGAGCAGTACTTC
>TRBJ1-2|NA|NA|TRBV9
CASSSSYGYTF
TGTGCCAGCAGCTCCAGCTATGGCTACACCTTC
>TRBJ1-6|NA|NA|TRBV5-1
CASSLDRVYNSPLHF
TGCGCCAGCAGCTTGGACAGGGTATATAATTCACCCCTCCACTTT
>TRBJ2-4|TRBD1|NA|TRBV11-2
CASSPDRDRAIQYF
TGTGCCAGCAGCCCAGACCGGGACAGAGCCATTCAGTACTTC
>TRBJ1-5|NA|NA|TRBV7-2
CASSTGGSGNQPQHF
TGTGCCAGCAGCACGGGGGGTAGTGGTAATCAGCCCCAGCATTTT
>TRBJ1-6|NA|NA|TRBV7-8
CASSLAGVDSPLHF
TGTGCCAGCAGCTTAGCAGGGGTCGATTCACCCCTCCACTTT
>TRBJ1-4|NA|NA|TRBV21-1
CASSKVNGAFNEKLFF
TGTGCCAGCAGCAAAGTAAACGGAGCGTTTAATGAAAAACTGTTTTTT
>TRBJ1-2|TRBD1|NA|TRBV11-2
CASSLGQTIYGYTF
TGTGCCAGCAGCCTGGGACAGACGATTTATGGCTACACCTTC
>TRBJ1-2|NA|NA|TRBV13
CASSSLQQGNGYTF
TGTGCCAGCAGCTCCCTGCAACAGGGAAATGGCTACACCTTC
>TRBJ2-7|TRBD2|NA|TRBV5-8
CASSPPGGLARSYEQYF
TGTGCCAGCAGCCCTCCGGGGGGGCTAGCGAGGTCCTACGAGCAGTACTTC
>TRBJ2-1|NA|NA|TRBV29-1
CSVEGATPYMNEQFF
TGCAGCGTTGAAGGAGCAACTCCTTATATGAATGAGCAGTTCTTC
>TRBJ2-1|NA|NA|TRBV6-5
CASSYGQVGNEQFF
TGTGCCAGCAGTTACGGGCAAGTGGGCAATGAGCAGTTCTTC
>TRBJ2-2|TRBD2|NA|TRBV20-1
CRASPLAGGGPGELFF
TGCAGGGCTAGTCCTCTTGCCGGGGGGGGGCCCGGGGAGCTGTTTTTT
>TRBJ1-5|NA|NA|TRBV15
CATSRDRGEGQPQHF
TGTGCCACCAGCAGAGATCGGGGGGAGGGTCAGCCCCAGCATTTT
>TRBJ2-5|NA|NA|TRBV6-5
CASSYSMQGMWETQYF
TGTGCCAGCAGTTACTCGATGCAGGGGATGTGGGAGACCCAGTACTTC